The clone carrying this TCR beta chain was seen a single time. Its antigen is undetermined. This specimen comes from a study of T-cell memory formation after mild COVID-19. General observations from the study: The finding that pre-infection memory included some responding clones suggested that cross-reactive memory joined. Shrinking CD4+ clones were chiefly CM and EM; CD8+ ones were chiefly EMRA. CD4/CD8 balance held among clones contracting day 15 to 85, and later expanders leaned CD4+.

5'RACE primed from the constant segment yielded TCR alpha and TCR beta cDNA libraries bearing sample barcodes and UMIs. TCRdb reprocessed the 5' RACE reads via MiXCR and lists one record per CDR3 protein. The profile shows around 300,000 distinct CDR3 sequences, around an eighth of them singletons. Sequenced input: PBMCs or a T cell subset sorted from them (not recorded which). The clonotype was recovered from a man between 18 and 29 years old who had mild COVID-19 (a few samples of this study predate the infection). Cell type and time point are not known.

CDR3: CASSPRDGETQYF. In DNA, the CDR3 is TGTGCCAGCAGCCCCCGGGACGGAGAGACCCAGTACTTC. The genes are TRBV7-6 and TRBJ2-5; tentatively, D is TRBD1 or TRBD2 (5 bases each). This CDR3 contains 13 residues. Trimming took off 5 bases at V and 4 bases at J, with 11 bases between the two ends. The germline V gene encodes CDR1 SGHVS and CDR2 FNYEAQ.